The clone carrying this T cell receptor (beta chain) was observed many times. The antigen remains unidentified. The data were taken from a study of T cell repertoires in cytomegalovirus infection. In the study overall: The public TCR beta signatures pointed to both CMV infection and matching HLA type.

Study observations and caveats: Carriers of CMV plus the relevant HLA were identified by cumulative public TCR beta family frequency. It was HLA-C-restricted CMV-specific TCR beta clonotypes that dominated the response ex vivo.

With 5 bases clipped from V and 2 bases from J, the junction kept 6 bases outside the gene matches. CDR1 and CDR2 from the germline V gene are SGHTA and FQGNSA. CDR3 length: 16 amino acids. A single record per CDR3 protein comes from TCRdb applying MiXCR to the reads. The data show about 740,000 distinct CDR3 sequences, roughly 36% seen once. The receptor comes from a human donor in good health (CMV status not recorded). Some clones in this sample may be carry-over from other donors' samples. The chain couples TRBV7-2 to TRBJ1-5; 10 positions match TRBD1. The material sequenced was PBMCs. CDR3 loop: CASSITGTGGNQPQHF. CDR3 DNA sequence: TGTGCCAGCAGCATCACCGGGACAGGGGGCAATCAGCCCCAGCATTTT.